This T cell receptor beta chain was recorded in a study of cytomegalovirus exposure and HLA in healthy donors (dated by TCRdb to 2016 to 2017). About the investigation overall: According to an earlier analysis of a few hundred of the donors, about 180 million T cells yielded roughly 110 million unique TCR beta sequences and 276 Gb of sequence data. An early release covering about 600 HLA-typed donors comprised approximately 300 gigabases of sequencing data and 85 million to 100 million unique TCR sequences. The genetic ancestry cluster associated with self-reported Caucasian donors included about 84% of the 398 genotyped donors. The aim of the study was to test whether cataloging public T cell receptors could identify signatures of past pathogen exposure. Using immunosequencing, the study profiled T cell repertoires from around 670 subjects and related those repertoires to cytomegalovirus serostatus. Along with the roughly 710-subject first cohort, a separate validation cohort of some 130 different subjects was used. To predict cytomegalovirus infection status, the study brought together high-throughput TCR immunosequencing, statistical association of individual TCRs with disease status, and machine learning. A later analysis re-examined previously published TCR beta repertoires from roughly 650 donors and added high-resolution HLA genotyping to investigate patterns of TCR occurrence. Rather than using new phenotypic data, the later analysis identified candidate immune exposures from TCR beta sequences and from how often those sequences occurred across donors. An earlier analysis of several hundred of the donors applied high-throughput TCR beta sequencing to assess whether each TCR beta V gene segment acted as functional or pseudogenic. Alongside the repertoire data, information on donor age, sex, ethnicity and CMV serostatus was compiled. A later genetic analysis took genome-wide SNP genotypes for 398 of the 666 donors and used that subset as a discovery cohort. Every discovery cohort repertoire had been produced on one sequencing platform. Class I and class II HLA loci were covered by the typing at four-digit resolution. The number of typed donors differed by locus: about 620-630 for A, B, C, DRB1 and DQB1; 500 to 550 for DQA1; 606 for DPA1; and approximately 450 for DPB1. Because of strong linkage in the cohort, roughly five DR-DQ haplotypes were treated as single units for association and clustering. Among 398 genotyped donors of the cohort, an average of approximately 240,000 unique TCR beta nucleotide sequences were sequenced per donor, roughly 20% of them non-productive.

The library was produced with the immunoSEQ multiplex PCR assay. A mixture of 60 forward primers for TCR Vbeta segments and 13 reverse primers for TCR Jbeta segments was used in the multiplex PCR. A multiplex PCR assay on genomic DNA amplified the CDR3 region of rearranged TCR beta genes. On the Illumina HiSeq System, the amplified TCR beta libraries were sequenced as 87-base-pair reads. The study's own analysis went as follows. A later analysis counted tens of millions of unique TCR beta chains across the 700 or so repertoires, and some 12 million of these chains were shared by at least two donors. To remove PCR and sequencing errors, raw reads were error-corrected and collapsed into unique sequences using a nearest-neighbor algorithm that merged closely related sequences. To assign V, D and J gene segments, CDR3 sequences were aligned to IMGT reference sequences. For a sequence to be retained, a match of at least six nucleotides was required to both a V gene segment and a J gene segment. A rearrangement was called productive if the CDR3 had no stop codons and remained in frame with V and J, and every other rearrangement was called non-productive. Following IMGT convention, CDR3 was defined as the stretch from the second conserved V-encoded cysteine to the conserved J-encoded phenylalanine. Sequences without an unambiguous match to a single V gene segment were excluded from the earlier analysis of approximately 600 of the donors. In an earlier analysis of 587 of the donors, V segments were called functional above 56.7% productive rearrangements and were called segregating when the between-donor standard deviation exceeded 5%. A statistical classification framework was built to diagnose cytomegalovirus status from the catalog of TCR beta chain sequences. A later analysis assigned V and J genes by comparing TCR nucleotide sequences with IMGT/GENE-DB human TR gene sequences. Using the TCRdist pipeline, a later analysis assigned CDR3 sequences along with most-parsimonious VDJ recombination scenarios. In a later analysis, each TCR beta chain was defined by its CDR3 amino acid sequence together with its V-gene family, and reads lacking a unique V-gene family were excluded. In a later analysis, 500 to 700 highly shared, low-generation-probability nucleotide sequences were removed to address suspected cross-contamination and a sequencing artifact. For each public chain, a later analysis derived a clonal expansion index from normalized ranks of inferred template counts within each repertoire. Generation probabilities in a later analysis came from a VDJ recombination model fitted to out-of-frame rearrangements, and those results were checked against IGoR. In a later analysis, TCR-TCR, TCR-HLA and TCR-CMV co-occurrence was scored with hypergeometric tests, and a repertoire-size bias correction was applied to TCR pairs. To estimate false discovery rates, a later analysis permuted the HLA or CMV assignments 20 times. A later analysis grouped co-occurring TCRs with DBSCAN, adding TCRdist sequence similarity when clustering within HLA-allele-positive subsets. Repertoires with fewer than 30,000 or more than 120,000 public chains were left out of co-occurrence clustering, as were several repertoires with anomalous nucleotide sharing. TCRdb re-hosts the immuneACCESS table, in-frame sequences only. Its copies lack some clones; in the studies checked, an unresolved V gene accounts for under half of them, and the cause for the rest is not known. The V and J calls and the clone size are those of that table, but D and trimming were determined from the DNA. In this sample the table shows about 130,000 clones, 70% to 85% of which occur a single time. The ten largest clones represent over 2.5% of the sample.

The cohort comprised some 730 healthy bone marrow donors. Cohort members were all nominally healthy when sampled, although unrecorded immune exposures were likely present. The donor tested CMV seronegative and was one of the 352 seronegative cohort members. A peripheral blood sample was provided by each donor, and peripheral blood mononuclear cells were used for TCR beta sequencing. The Qiagen DNeasy Blood Extraction Kit was used to extract genomic DNA from the blood cell samples. Broader findings and caveats from the paper: Most CMV-associated TCR beta chains appeared to be HLA-restricted in a later analysis, and the HLA associations seemed to be driven largely by CMV exposure. Because counts were too low, under 20 rarely observed V segments, including chromosome 9 orphons, were left out of the earlier analysis of 500 to 650 of the donors. In a later analysis, HLA-associated TCR beta chains showed more clonal expansion and lower generation probabilities than non-associated chains that were equally common. In vitro tests confirmed that a few of the cytomegalovirus-associated TCR beta chains recognize cytomegalovirus antigens. A later analysis associated approximately 17,000 TCR beta sequences with specific HLA alleles at a false discovery rate of 0.05. V-gene and J-gene trimming of TCR beta chains was associated with a missense DCLRE1C variant in a later genetic analysis, and the association was replicated in an independent cohort. Sequencing depth was assumed to be roughly uniform across donors in the presence/absence analyses, though that assumption may not hold. A further reported finding was that TCR beta sequences accurately predicted the HLA-A and HLA-B alleles for most subjects in the first cohort. Immune exposure information for the cohort was limited to CMV serostatus. The authors suggested that the approach could potentially be extended to other disease states and immunological phenotypes. The sequencing pipeline was judged likely to have produced a cluster of highly shared sequence variants as a technical artifact. The classifier was reported to diagnose cytomegalovirus status with high specificity and sensitivity in both the original and validation cohorts. Across donors, most TCR sequences were observed very rarely, whereas some public TCRs were present in many individuals. A total of 150 or so TCR beta chains were listed by the study as associated with cytomegalovirus. Broadly in line with IMGT annotations, most TCR beta V segments showed up in productive rearrangements about 87% or about 30% of the time in an earlier analysis of under 700 of the donors. According to a later analysis, TCR association rates differed among HLA loci, with DRB1 alleles showing the most associated TCRs and HLA-C alleles showing the fewest. Because some donors lacked HLA typing at each locus, the association tests relied only on the typed subset. When HLA alleles, especially DR and DQ, strongly co-occurred, attributing TCR associations to individual alleles was difficult. According to a later genetic analysis, donors in an Asian-associated ancestry cluster had fewer N-insertions in productive TCRs than the approximately 700-donor mean. In this cohort, only TCR beta chains were sequenced, and detectable features were limited by the absence of alpha or paired-chain data. Correlated functional status among segregating V segments might be attributable to linkage disequilibrium, but an unknown experimental factor could not be ruled out. A later analysis reported that several top co-occurrence clusters appeared linked to parvovirus B19, influenza, CMV and Epstein-Barr virus.

Concerning this clone itself: It has no known antigen specificity. No quality values exist for individual bases; no much larger clone is one base distant.

Sequenced material: PBMCs. The TCR was taken from a woman between 50 and 59 years old in good health and CMV-seronegative.

The CDR3 amino acid sequence is: CASSGTAGYGYTF. DNA sequence: TGTGCCAGCAGCGGAACGGCAGGCTATGGCTACACCTTC. The sequence joins TRBV7-8 to TRBJ1-2; the D gene identity is not certain. Trimming takes 5 bases from V and 4 bases from J, and the germline ends sit 11 bases apart. The CDR3 holds 13 amino acids from the cysteine to the phenylalanine. Just CDR3 DNA is preserved here, 39 bases in frame from base 1. The germline V gene sets CDR1 to SGHVS and CDR2 to FQNEAQ.